These T cell receptor beta chains were read from a single sample in a study of blood T cell repertoires in COVID-19. Repertoires were generated with immunoSEQ multiplex PCR, while TCRdb's copy carries only in-frame clones and drops some. The sample holds roughly 90,000 clones, about 85% seen once. Material for sequencing was peripheral blood. The source is a woman between 65 and 79 years old with acute or convalescent COVID-19. The CDR3 runs from the conserved cysteine through the conserved F or W. D genes are given only for firm matches. A clone size is listed for some rows: how often the clone was seen (once, few, many), or a class if it is expanded.

CDR3aa,CDR3nt,j_gene,d_gene,v_gene,abundance
CASGGSQETQYF,TGTGCCAGTGGGGGGTCTCAAGAGACCCAGTACTTC,TRBJ2-5,.,TRBV2,.
CASSLPGGDFILHEQFF,TGTGCCAGCAGCCTTCCCGGAGGAGACTTTATCCTTCATGAGCAGTTCTTC,TRBJ2-1,.,TRBV21-1,.
CASSTNREETQYF,TGCGCCAGCAGCACCAACAGGGAGGAGACCCAGTACTTC,TRBJ2-5,.,TRBV5-1,.
CASGDPGTSGNTGELFF,TGTGCTAGTGGTGATCCGGGGACTAGCGGAAACACCGGGGAGCTGTTTTTT,TRBJ2-2,TRBD2,TRBV12-5,.
CASSTLPGNTEAFF,TGCGCCAGCAGCACACTACCGGGGAACACTGAAGCTTTCTTT,TRBJ1-1,.,TRBV5-1,.
CASSPGDGYTF,TGCGCCAGCTCCCCCGGGGATGGCTACACCTTC,TRBJ1-2,.,TRBV5-1,.
CASSHPKETQYF,TGTGCCAGCAGCCACCCTAAAGAGACCCAGTACTTC,TRBJ2-5,.,TRBV3-1/TRBV3-2,.
CASGEDTQYF,TGCGCCAGCGGAGAAGATACGCAGTATTTT,TRBJ2-3,.,TRBV10-2,.
CASSLSLSVNNEQFF,TGTGCCAGCAGCTTGAGTCTTTCGGTAAACAATGAGCAGTTCTTC,TRBJ2-1,.,TRBV11-1,.
CASSHPDRAGNTIYF,TGCGCCAGCAGCCATCCTGACAGGGCTGGAAACACCATATATTTT,TRBJ1-3,TRBD1,TRBV4-1,.
CASTTTVNTEAFF,TGTGCCAGCACCACGACAGTGAACACTGAAGCTTTCTTT,TRBJ1-1,.,TRBV28,few
CASSLVVSTDTQYF,TGTGCCAGCAGCTTAGTCGTCAGTACAGATACGCAGTATTTT,TRBJ2-3,.,TRBV7-9,few
CAGNRVLNTEAFF,TGTGCCGGAAACAGGGTGTTGAACACTGAAGCTTTCTTT,TRBJ1-1,.,TRBV2,.
CSASPGTGGEKLFF,TGCAGTGCTAGTCCCGGGACAGGGGGGGAAAAACTGTTTTTT,TRBJ1-4,TRBD1,TRBV20-1,.
CASSTPSSVNEQFF,TGTGCCAGTAGTACTCCTTCTAGCGTCAATGAGCAGTTCTTC,TRBJ2-1,.,TRBV19,.
CASSPDRMKDIQYF,TGCGCCAGCAGCCCGGACAGGATGAAGGACATTCAGTACTTC,TRBJ2-4,TRBD1,TRBV5-1,.
CASSEGTGNQPQHF,TGTGCCAGCAGTGAAGGGACAGGCAATCAGCCCCAGCATTTT,TRBJ1-5,.,TRBV6-1,.
CASRPGGQETQYF,TGTGCCAGCAGACCAGGGGGCCAAGAGACCCAGTACTTC,TRBJ2-5,TRBD1,TRBV28,.
CASSQERGELFF,TGTGCCAGCAGCCAAGAGCGCGGGGAGCTGTTTTTT,TRBJ2-2,.,TRBV4-2,once
CATSEPSGVNTGELFF,TGTGCCACCAGTGAACCTAGCGGAGTTAACACCGGGGAGCTGTTTTTT,TRBJ2-2,TRBD2,TRBV24-1,.
CASSRDRNQPQHF,TGTGCCAGCAGTCGGGACAGGAATCAGCCCCAGCATTTT,TRBJ1-5,TRBD1,TRBV2,.
CATRGTVFYEQYF,TGTGCCACCCGAGGGACAGTCTTCTACGAGCAGTACTTC,TRBJ2-7,TRBD1,TRBV6-5,.
CASSTRRADTQYF,TGTGCCAGCAGCACGCGGAGGGCCGATACGCAGTATTTT,TRBJ2-3,.,TRBV3-1/TRBV3-2,.
CASSSGQSNEKLFF,TGCGCCAGCAGCTCGGGACAGAGTAATGAAAAACTGTTTTTT,TRBJ1-4,TRBD1,TRBV5-1,.
CASSQDPGIYEQYF,TGTGCCAGCAGCCAAGATCCAGGGATCTACGAGCAGTACTTC,TRBJ2-7,.,TRBV3-1/TRBV3-2,.
CASSLRGHNYGYTF,TGTGCCAGCAGCCTTAGGGGGCATAACTATGGCTACACCTTC,TRBJ1-2,TRBD1,TRBV3-1/TRBV3-2,.
CASSVVDNTDTQYF,TGTGCCAGCAGCGTAGTTGACAACACAGATACGCAGTATTTT,TRBJ2-3,.,TRBV9,.
CASSLGSRTDTQYF,TGTGCCAGCAGCTTAGGTTCCAGGACAGATACGCAGTATTTT,TRBJ2-3,.,TRBV5-4,.
CASSRLNSPLHF,TGTGCCAGCAGCCGACTTAATTCACCCCTCCACTTT,TRBJ1-6,.,TRBV7-9,few
CASSLRGHWDGYTF,TGTGCCAGCAGTCTCAGGGGCCATTGGGATGGCTACACCTTC,TRBJ1-2,.,TRBV28,.
CATRGATNQPQHF,TGTGCCACCCGGGGGGCCACCAATCAGCCCCAGCATTTT,TRBJ1-5,.,TRBV6-5,.
CASSYLTGNYGYTF,TGTGCCAGCAGTTACCTAACGGGTAACTATGGCTACACCTTC,TRBJ1-2,.,TRBV6-6,.
CASSSTSVTDTQYF,TGTGCCAGCAGTTCGACTAGCGTCACAGATACGCAGTATTTT,TRBJ2-3,TRBD2,TRBV6-4,.
CAWSRVQAQYVNTEAFF,TGTGCCTGGAGTCGGGTACAGGCCCAATATGTGAACACTGAAGCTTTCTTT,TRBJ1-1,.,TRBV30,few
CASRGITGELFF,TGTGCCAGCCGGGGAATAACCGGGGAGCTGTTTTTT,TRBJ2-2,.,TRBV28,.
CASSLALGQGNYGYTF,TGCGCCAGCAGCTTGGCCCTTGGACAGGGCAACTATGGCTACACCTTC,TRBJ1-2,TRBD1,TRBV5-1,few
CASSYRRGQVTGELFF,TGTGCCAGCAGTTATCGGAGGGGGCAGGTCACCGGGGAGCTGTTTTTT,TRBJ2-2,.,TRBV6-5,.
CASSLRTGSSYNEQFF,TGTGCCAGTAGTCTACGGACTGGGAGCTCCTACAATGAGCAGTTCTTC,TRBJ2-1,.,TRBV19,few
CASSPQGQAIYEQYF,TGTGCCAGCAGCCCGCAGGGACAGGCAATTTACGAGCAGTACTTC,TRBJ2-7,TRBD1,TRBV9,.
CSVMWAGSYNEQFF,TGCAGCGTTATGTGGGCGGGATCCTACAATGAGCAGTTCTTC,TRBJ2-1,.,TRBV29-1,.
CASSGAGTTPGSTGELFF,TGTGCCAGCAGCGGCGCCGGGACTACCCCCGGCAGCACCGGGGAGCTGTTTTTT,TRBJ2-2,TRBD2,TRBV9,.
CASSFSTLYNEQFF,TGCGCCAGCAGCTTTTCGACTCTCTACAATGAGCAGTTCTTC,TRBJ2-1,.,TRBV5-1,.
CASTSTTQNTEAFF,TGTGCCAGCACCTCCACGACACAGAACACTGAAGCTTTCTTT,TRBJ1-1,.,TRBV6-5,.
CATSRTGGFTEAFF,TGTGCCACCTCTCGGACAGGCGGATTTACTGAAGCTTTCTTT,TRBJ1-1,TRBD1,TRBV6-5,.
CASRPFTGAGNTIYF,TGTGCCAGCAGGCCCTTCACAGGAGCTGGAAACACCATATATTTT,TRBJ1-3,.,TRBV3-1/TRBV3-2,.
CASSADSNYGYTF,TGTGCCAGCAGCGCCGACAGTAACTATGGCTACACCTTC,TRBJ1-2,.,TRBV5-4,.
CASSQAKGASSGANVLTF,TGTGCCAGCAGCCAGGCAAAGGGGGCTTCATCTGGGGCCAACGTCCTGACTTTC,TRBJ2-6,TRBD1,TRBV14,.
CASRLEQLFYGYTF,TGTGCCAGCAGATTGGAACAGCTTTTCTATGGCTACACCTTC,TRBJ1-2,.,TRBV2,few